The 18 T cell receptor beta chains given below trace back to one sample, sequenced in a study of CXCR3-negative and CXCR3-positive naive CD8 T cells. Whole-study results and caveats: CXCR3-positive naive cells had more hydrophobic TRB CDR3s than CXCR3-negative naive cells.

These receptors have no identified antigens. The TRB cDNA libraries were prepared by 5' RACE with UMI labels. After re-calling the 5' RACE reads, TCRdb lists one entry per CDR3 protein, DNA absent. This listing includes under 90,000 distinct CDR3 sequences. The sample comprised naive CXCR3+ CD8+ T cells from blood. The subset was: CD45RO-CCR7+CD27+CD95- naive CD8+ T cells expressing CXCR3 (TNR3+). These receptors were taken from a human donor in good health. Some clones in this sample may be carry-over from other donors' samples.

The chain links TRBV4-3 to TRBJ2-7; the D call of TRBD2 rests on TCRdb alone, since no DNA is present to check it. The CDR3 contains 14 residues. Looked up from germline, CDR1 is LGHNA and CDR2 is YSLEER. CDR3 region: CASSRTSGSYEQYF.

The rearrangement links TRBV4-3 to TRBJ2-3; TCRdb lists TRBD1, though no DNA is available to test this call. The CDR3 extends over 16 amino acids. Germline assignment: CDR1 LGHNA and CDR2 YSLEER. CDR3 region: CASSQDRAGVTDTQYF.

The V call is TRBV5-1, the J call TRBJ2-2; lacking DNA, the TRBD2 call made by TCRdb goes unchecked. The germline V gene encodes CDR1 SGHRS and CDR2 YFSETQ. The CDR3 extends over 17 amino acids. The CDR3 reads CASSWGLAGGGTGELFF. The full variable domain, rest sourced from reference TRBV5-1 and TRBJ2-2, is KAGVTQTPRYLIKTRGQQVTLSCSPISGHRSVSWYQQTPGQGLQFLFEYFSETQRNKGNFPGRFSGRQFSNSRSEMNVSTLELGDSALYLCASSWGLAGGGTGELFFGEGSRLTVL.

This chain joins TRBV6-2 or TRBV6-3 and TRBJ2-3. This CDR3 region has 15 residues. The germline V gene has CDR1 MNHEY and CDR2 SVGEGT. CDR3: CASSARDPDQDTQYF.

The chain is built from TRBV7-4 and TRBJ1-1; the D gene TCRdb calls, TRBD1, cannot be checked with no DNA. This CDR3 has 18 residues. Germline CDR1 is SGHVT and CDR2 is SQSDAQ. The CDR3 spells CASRSRFGAGRLNTEAFF.

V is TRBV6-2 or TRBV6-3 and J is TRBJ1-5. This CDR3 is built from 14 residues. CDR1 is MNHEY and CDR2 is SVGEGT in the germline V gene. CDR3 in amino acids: CASSRQDSNQPQHF.

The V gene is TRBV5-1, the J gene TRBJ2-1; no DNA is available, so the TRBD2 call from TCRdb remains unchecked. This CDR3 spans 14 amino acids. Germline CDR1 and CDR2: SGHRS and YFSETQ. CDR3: CASSFWRGNNEQFF.

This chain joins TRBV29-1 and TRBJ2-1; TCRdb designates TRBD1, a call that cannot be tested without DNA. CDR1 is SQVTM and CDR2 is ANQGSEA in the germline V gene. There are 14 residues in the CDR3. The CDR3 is CSVRTPYSYNEQFF.

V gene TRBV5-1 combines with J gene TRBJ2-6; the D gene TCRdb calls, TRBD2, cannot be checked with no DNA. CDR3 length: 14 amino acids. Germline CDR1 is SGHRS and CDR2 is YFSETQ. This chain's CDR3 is CASSLGSGANVLTF.

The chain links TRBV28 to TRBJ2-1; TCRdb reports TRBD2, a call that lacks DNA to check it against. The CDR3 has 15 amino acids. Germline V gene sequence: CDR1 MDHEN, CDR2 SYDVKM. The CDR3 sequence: CASRTPSGSINEQFF.

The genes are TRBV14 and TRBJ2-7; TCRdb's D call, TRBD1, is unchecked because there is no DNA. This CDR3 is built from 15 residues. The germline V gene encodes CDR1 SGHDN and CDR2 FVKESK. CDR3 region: CASSDGQGGSYEQYF.

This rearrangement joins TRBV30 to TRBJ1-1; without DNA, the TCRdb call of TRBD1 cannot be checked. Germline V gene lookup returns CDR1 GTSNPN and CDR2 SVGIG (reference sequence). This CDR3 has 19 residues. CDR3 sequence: CAWSVRTGLIRTLNTEAFF.

The CDR3 sequence is CATSRDGGPGELFF. V and J are TRBV15 and TRBJ2-2. The CDR3 consists of 14 residues. Germline V gene lookup returns CDR1 LNHNV and CDR2 YYDKDF (reference sequence).

CDR3 residues: CASSQVGEGKPQHF. V usage is TRBV4-1 and J usage is TRBJ1-5. Looked up from germline, CDR1 is MGHRA and CDR2 is YSYEKL. This CDR3 is 14 amino acids long.

The CDR3 loop reads CASSEGQGAYNEQFF. The chain employs TRBV9 and TRBJ2-1; TCRdb calls TRBD1, which cannot be checked without DNA. CDR1 is SGDLS, CDR2 YYNGEE, per germline. CDR3 size: 15 residues.

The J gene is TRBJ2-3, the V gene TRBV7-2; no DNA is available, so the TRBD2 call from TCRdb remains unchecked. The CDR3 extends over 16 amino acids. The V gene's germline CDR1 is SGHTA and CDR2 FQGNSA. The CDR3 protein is CASSERRTLGRDTQYF.

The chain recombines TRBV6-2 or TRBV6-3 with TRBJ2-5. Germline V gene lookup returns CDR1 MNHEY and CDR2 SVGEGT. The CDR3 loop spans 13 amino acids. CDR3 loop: CASSSSDRETQYF.

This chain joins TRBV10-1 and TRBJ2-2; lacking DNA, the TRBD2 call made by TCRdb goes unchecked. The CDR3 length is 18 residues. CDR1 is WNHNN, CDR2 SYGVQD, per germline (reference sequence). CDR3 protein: CASSDLPYSGANTGELFF.